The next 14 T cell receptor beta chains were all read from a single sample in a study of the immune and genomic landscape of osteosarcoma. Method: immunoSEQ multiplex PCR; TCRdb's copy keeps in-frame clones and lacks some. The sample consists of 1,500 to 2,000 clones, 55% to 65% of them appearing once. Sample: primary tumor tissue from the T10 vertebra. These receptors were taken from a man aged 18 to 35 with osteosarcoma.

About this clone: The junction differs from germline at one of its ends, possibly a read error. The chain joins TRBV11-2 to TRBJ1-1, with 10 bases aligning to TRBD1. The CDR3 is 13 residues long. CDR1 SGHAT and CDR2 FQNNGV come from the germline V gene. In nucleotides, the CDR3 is TGTGCCAGCAGCTTAGCCCCGGGACAGGGGACGCTCTTT. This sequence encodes CASSLAPGQGTLF.

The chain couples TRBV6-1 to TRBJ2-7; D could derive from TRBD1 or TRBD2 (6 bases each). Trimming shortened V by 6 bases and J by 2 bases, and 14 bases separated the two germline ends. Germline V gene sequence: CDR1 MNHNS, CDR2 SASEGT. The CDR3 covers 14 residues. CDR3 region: CASRRGEVPYEQYF. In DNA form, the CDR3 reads TGTGCCAGCAGGAGGGGGGAGGTGCCCTACGAGCAGTACTTC.

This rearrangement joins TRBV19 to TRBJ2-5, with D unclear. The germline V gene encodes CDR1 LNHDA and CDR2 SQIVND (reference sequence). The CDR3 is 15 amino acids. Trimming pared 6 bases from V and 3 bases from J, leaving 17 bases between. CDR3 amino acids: CASSIEFRIEETQYF. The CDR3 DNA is TGTGCCAGTAGCATTGAATTCAGGATAGAAGAGACCCAGTACTTC.

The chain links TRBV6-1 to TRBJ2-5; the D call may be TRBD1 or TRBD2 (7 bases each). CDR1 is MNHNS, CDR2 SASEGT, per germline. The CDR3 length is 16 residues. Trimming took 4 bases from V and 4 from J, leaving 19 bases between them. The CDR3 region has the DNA TGTGCCAGCAGTGCCGCAGGGGGGGCCCGATCAGAGACCCAGTACTTC. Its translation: CASSAAGGARSETQYF.

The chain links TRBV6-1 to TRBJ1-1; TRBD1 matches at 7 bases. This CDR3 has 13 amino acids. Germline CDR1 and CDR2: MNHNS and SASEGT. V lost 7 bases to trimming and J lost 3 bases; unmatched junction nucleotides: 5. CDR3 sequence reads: CASKQGKDTEAFF. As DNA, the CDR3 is TGTGCCAGCAAACAGGGGAAAGACACTGAAGCTTTCTTT.

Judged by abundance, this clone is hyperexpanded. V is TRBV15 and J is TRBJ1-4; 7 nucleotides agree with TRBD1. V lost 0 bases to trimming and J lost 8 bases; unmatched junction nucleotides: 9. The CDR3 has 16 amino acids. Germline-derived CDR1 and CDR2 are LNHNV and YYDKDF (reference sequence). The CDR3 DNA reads TGTGCCACCAGCAGAGAAGGGGGACAGAGACTCGAAAAACTGTTTTTT. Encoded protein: CATSREGGQRLEKLFF. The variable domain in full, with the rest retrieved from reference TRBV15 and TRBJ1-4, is DAMVIQNPRYQVTQFGKPVTLSCSQTLNHNVMYWYQQKSSQAPKLLFHYYDKDFNNEADTPDNFQSRRPNTSFCFLDIRSPGLGDTAMYLCATSREGGQRLEKLFFGSGTQLSVL.

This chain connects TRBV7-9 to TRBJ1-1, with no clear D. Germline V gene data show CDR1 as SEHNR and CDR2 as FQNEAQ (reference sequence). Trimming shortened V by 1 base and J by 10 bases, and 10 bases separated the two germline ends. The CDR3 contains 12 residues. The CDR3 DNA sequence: TGTGCCAGCAGCTTAGTTCCTACACCAGCTTTCTTT. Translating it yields CASSLVPTPAFF.

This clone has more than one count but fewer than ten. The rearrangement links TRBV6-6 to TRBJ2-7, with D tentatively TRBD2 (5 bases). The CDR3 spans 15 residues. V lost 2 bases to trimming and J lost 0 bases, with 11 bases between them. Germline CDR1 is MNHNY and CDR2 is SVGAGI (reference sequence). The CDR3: CASSYVREHSYEQYF. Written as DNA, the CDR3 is TGTGCCAGCAGTTACGTCCGGGAACACTCCTACGAGCAGTACTTC.

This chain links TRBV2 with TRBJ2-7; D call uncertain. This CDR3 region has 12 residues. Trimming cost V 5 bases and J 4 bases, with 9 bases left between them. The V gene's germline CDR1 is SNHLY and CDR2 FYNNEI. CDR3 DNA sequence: TGTGCCAGCAGTCAGACGACTTACGAGCAGTACTTC. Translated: CASSQTTYEQYF.

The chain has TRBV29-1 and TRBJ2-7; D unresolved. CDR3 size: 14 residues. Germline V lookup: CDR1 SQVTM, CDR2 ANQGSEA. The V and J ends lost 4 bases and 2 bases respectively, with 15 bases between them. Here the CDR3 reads CSVAPGPPPYEQYF. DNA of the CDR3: TGCAGCGTTGCCCCGGGCCCACCACCCTACGAGCAGTACTTC.

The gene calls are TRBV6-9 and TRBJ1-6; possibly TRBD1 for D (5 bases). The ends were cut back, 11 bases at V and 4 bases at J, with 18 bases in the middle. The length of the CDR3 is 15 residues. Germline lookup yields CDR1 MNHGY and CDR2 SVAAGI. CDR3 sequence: CACREDIGYNSPLHF. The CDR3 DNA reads TGTGCCTGCCGGGAGGACATCGGATATAATTCACCCCTCCACTTT.

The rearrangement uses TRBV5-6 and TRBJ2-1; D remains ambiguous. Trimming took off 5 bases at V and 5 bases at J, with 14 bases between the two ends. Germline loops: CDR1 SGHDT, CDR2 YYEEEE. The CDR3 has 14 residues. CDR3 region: CASSKSMTHNEQFF. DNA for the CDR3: TGTGCCAGCAGTAAGTCGATGACACACAATGAGCAGTTCTTC.

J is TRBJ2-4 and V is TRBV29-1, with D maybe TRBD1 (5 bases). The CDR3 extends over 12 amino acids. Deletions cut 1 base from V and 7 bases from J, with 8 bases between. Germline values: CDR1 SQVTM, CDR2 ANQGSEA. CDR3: CSVEGRVNIQYF. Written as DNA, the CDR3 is TGCAGCGTTGAAGGCAGGGTTAACATTCAGTACTTC.

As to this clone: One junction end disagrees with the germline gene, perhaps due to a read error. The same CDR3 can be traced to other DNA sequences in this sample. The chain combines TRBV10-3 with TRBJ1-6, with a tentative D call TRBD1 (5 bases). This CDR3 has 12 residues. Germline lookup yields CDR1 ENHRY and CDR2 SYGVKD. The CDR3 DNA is TGCGCCACTGGGGGGGGATATTCACCCCTCCACTTT. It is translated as CATGGGYSPLHF.